The following is a T cell receptor beta chain sequence with its context. The antigen is undetermined. These data belong to a study of cytomegalovirus exposure and HLA in healthy donors. For the study at large: There were approximately 400 genotyped donors. Of these, roughly 82% fell in the genetic ancestry cluster associated with self-reported Caucasian donors.

Each donor was nominally healthy when sampled (though unrecorded immune exposures were likely). The study, taken as a whole, reports: Clonal expansion was found to be greater in HLA-associated TCR beta chains than in equally common others in a later analysis. Judged likely to be a sequencing artifact was a cluster of highly shared sequence variants.

The PCR had 60 Vbeta and 13 Jbeta primers. This table comes from immunoSEQ multiplex PCR, and its TCRdb copy is limited to in-frame clones, with some not included. The table has approximately 170,000 clones, roughly 80% seen once. The CDR3 covers 14 residues. Germline loops: CDR1 KGHSY, CDR2 FQNENV. The J segment lost 3 bases and the V segment lost 3 bases, leaving 4 bases of the junction unmatched. The chain is built from TRBV16 and TRBJ1-1, with 7 bases identical to TRBD1. The sequence derives from a man aged 45-65 years in good health and CMV-seropositive. Sequenced material: PBMCs. The CDR3 region has the DNA TGTGCCAGCAGCCAGGCCACAGGGGACACTGAAGCTTTCTTT. Its protein product is CASSQATGDTEAFF. The full variable domain, rest sourced from reference TRBV16 and TRBJ1-1, is GEEVAQTPKHLVRGEGQKAKLYCAPIKGHSYVFWYQQVLKNEFKFLISFQNENVFDETGMPKERFSAKCLPNSPCSLEIQATKLEDSAVYFCASSQATGDTEAFFGQGTRLTVV.